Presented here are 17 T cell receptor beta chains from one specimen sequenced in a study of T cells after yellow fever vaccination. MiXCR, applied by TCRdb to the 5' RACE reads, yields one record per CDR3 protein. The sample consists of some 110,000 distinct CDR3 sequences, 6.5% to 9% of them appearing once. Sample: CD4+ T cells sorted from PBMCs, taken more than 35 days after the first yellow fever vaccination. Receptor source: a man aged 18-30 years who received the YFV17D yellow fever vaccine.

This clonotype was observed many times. The CDR3 region is CSAWGTRANEQFF. Written as DNA, the CDR3 is TGCAGTGCTTGGGGGACTAGGGCTAATGAGCAGTTCTTC. The V gene is TRBV20-1, the J gene TRBJ2-1; TRBD2 aligns across 8 bases. CDR1 is DFQATT and CDR2 is SNEGSKA in the germline V gene (reference sequence). V was clipped by 5 bases and J by 7 bases; unmatched bases: 7. The CDR3 is made up of 13 amino acids.

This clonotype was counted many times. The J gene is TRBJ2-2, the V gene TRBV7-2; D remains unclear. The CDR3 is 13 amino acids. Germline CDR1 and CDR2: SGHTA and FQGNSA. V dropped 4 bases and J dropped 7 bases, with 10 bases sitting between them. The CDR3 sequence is CASSWVRSGELFF. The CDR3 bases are TGTGCCAGCAGCTGGGTGCGGAGCGGGGAGCTGTTTTTT.

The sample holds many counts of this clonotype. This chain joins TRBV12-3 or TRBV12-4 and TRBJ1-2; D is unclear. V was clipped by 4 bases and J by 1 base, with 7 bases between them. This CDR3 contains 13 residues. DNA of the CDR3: TGTGCCAGCAGTTGGGGATATAACTATGGCTACACCTTC. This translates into CASSWGYNYGYTF.

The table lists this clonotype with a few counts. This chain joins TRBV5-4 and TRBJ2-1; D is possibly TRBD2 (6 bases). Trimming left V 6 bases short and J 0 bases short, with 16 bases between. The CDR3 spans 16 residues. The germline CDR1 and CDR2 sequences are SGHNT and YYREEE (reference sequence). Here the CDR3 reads CASNLGGGSSYNEQFF. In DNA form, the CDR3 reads TGTGCCAGCAACCTCGGTGGGGGGAGCTCCTACAATGAGCAGTTCTTC.

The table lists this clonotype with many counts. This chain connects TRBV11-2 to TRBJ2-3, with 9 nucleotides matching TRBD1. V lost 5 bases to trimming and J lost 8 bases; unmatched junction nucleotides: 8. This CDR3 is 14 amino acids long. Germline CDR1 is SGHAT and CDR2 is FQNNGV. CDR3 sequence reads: CASSPRQGGGTQYF. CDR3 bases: TGTGCCAGCAGCCCCCGACAGGGGGGTGGTACGCAGTATTTT.

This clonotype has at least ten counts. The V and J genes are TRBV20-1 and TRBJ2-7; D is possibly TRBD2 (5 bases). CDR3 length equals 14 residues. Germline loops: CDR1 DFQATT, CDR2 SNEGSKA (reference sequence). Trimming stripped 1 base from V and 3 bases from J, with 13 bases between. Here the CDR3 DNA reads TGCAGTGCTAGAGTTTCTGAGCGGCGCTACGAGCAGTACTTC. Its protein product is CSARVSERRYEQYF.

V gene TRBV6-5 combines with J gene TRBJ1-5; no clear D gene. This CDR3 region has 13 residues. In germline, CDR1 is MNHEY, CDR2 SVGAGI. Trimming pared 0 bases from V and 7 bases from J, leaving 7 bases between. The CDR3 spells CASSYSRMQPQHF. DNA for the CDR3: TGTGCCAGCAGTTACTCGAGGATGCAGCCCCAGCATTTT.

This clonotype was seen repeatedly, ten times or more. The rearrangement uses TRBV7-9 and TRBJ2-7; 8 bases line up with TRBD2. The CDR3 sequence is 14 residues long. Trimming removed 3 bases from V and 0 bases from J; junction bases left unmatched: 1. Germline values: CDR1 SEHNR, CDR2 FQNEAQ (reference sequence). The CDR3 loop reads CASSFGGGSYEQYV. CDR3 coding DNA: TGTGCCAGCAGCTTCGGGGGGGGCTCCTACGAGCAGTACGTC.

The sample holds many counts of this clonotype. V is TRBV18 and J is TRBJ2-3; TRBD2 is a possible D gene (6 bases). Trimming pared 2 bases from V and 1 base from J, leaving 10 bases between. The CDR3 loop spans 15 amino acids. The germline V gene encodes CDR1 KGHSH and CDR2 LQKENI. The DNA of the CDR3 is TGTGCCAGCTCACCAGGCGGCGGGGGCACAGATACGCAGTATTTT. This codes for CASSPGGGGTDTQYF.

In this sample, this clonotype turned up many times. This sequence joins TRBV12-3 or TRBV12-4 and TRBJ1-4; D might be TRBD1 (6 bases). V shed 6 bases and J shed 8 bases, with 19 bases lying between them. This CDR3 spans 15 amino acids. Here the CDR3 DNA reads TGTGCCAGCAGAGCCGCGGGGCAGGGGTGGGAAAAACTGTTTTTT. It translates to CASRAAGQGWEKLFF.

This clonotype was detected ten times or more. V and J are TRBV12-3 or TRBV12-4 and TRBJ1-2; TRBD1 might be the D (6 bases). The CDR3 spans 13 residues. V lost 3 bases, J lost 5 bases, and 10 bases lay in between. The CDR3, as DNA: TGTGCCAGCAGTTTCGGGGACACGTATGGCTACACCTTC. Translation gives CASSFGDTYGYTF.

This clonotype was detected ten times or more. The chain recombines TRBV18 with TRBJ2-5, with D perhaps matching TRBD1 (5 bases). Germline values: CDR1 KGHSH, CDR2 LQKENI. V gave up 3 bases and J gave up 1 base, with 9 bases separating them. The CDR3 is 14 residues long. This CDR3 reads CASSPRVTQETQYF. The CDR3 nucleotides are TGTGCCAGCTCACCCAGGGTTACCCAAGAGACCCAGTACTTC.

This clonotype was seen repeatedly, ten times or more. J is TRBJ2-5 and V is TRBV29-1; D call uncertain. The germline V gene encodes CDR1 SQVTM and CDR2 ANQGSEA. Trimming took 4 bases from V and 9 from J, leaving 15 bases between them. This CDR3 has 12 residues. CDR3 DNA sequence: TGCAGCGTTGGGCTTCCCGCAAGCGCCCAGTACTTC. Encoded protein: CSVGLPASAQYF.

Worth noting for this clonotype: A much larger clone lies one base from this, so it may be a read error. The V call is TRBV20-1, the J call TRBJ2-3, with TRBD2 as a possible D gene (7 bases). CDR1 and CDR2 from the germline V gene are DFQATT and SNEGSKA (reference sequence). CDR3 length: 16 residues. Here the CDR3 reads CCARARGGFRTDTQYF. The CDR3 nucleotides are TGCTGTGCTAGAGCGAGGGGGGGCTTTCGCACAGATACGCAGTATTTT.

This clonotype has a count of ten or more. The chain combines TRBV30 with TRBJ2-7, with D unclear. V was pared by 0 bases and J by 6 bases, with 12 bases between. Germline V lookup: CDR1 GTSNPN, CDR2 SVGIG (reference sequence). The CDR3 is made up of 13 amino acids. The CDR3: CAWSVYPVPEQYF. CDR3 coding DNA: TGTGCCTGGAGTGTGTATCCCGTTCCCGAGCAGTACTTC.

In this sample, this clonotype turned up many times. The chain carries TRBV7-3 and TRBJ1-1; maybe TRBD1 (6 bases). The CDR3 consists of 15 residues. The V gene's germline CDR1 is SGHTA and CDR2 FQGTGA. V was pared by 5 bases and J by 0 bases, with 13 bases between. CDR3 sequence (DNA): TGTGCCAGCAGCCTCAGGACAGTCATGAACACTGAAGCTTTCTTT. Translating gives CASSLRTVMNTEAFF.

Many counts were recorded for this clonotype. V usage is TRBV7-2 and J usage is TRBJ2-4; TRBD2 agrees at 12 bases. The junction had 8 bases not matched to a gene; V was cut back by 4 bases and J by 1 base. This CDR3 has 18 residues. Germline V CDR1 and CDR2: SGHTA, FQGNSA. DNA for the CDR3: TGTGCCAGCAGCTACGGACTAGCGGGAACACAGGCCAAAAACATTCAGTACTTC. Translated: CASSYGLAGTQAKNIQYF.